This T cell receptor beta chain appears in the sequencing data of a study of CXCR3-negative and CXCR3-positive naive CD8 T cells. Findings and caveats of the study: Comparably high diversity marked both naive subsets, whereas memory CD8+ cells had much lower diversity. Expression of CXCR3 was partially reduced after cryopreservation, and fresh PBMCs were used in most assays. More hydrophobic TRB CDR3s occurred in CXCR3-positive than in CXCR3-negative naive cells. Naive CXCR3-negative cells resembled naive CXCR3-positive cells in TRBV-TRBJ usage; memory cells differed.

On this clonotype: Antigen unknown.

There are 14 residues in the CDR3. From germline, CDR1 is SQVTM and CDR2 ANQGSEA. Carrying UMI labels, the TRB cDNA libraries were prepared through 5' RACE. TCRdb reprocessed the 5' RACE reads and stores each CDR3 protein as one record, lacking DNA. In total, the table holds tens of thousands of distinct CDR3 sequences. The genes are TRBV29-1 and TRBJ2-1; TCRdb proposes TRBD2, but this gene call is untestable without DNA. The source is a human donor in good health. Some clones in this sample may be carry-over from other donors' samples. The sample comprised naive CXCR3+ CD8+ T cells from blood. Specified subset: CD45RO-CCR7+CD27+CD95- naive CD8+ T cells expressing CXCR3 (TNR3+). CDR3 protein: CSVEAGVGYNEQFF.